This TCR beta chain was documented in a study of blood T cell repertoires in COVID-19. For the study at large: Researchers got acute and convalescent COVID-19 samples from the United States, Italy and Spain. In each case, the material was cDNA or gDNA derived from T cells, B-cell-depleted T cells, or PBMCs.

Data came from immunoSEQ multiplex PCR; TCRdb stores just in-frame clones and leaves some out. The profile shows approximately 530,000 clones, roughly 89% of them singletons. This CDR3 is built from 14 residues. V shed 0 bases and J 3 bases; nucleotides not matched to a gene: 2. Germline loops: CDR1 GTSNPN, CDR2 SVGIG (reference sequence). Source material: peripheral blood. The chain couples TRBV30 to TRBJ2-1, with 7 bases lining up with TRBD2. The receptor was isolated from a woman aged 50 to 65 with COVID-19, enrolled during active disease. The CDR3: CAWSVASGYNEQFF. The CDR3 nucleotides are TGTGCCTGGAGTGTGGCTAGCGGCTACAATGAGCAGTTCTTC.